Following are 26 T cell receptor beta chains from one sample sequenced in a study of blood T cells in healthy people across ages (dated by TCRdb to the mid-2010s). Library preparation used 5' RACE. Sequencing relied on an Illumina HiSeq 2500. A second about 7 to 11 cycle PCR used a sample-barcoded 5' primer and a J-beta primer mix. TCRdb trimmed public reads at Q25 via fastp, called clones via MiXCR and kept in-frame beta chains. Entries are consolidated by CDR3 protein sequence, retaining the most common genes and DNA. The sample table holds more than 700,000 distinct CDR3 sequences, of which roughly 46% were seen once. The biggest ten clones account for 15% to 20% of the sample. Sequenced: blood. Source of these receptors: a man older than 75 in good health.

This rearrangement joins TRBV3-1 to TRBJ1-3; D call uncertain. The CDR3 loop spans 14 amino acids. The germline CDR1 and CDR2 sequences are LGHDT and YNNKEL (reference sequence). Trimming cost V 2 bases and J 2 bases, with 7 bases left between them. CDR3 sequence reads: CASSQMEPGNTIYF. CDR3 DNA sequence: TGTGCCAGCAGCCAAATGGAGCCTGGAAACACCATATATTTT.

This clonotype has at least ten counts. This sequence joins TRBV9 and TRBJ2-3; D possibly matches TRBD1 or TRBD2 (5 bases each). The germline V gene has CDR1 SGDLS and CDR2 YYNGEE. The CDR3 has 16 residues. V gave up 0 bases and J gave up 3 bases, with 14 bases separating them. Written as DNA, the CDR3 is TGTGCCAGCAGCGTAGATGAGGGGCTAGGGACAGATACGCAGTATTTT. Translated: CASSVDEGLGTDTQYF.

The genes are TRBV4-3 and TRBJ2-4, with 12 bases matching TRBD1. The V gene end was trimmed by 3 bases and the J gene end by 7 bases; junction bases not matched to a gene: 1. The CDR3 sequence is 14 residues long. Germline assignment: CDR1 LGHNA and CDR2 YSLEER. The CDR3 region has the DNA TGCGCCAGCAGCCAGGGACAGGGGGCGAACATTCAGTACTTC. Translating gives CASSQGQGANIQYF.

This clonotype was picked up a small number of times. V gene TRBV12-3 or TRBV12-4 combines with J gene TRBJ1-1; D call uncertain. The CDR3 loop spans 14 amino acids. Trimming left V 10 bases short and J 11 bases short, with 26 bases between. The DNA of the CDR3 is TGTGCCACCAAGGAGGGAGTTCAGGTGTCTGGGGCTTTCTTT. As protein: CATKEGVQVSGAFF.

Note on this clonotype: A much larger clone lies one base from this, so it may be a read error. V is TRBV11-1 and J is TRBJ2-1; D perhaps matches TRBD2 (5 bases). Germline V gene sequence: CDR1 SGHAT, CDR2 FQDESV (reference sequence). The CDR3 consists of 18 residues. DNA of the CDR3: TGTGCCAGCAGCTTAGCAAATGAGCGGATTCGCTCCTACAAGGAGCAGTTCTTC. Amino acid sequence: CASSLANERIRSYKEQFF.

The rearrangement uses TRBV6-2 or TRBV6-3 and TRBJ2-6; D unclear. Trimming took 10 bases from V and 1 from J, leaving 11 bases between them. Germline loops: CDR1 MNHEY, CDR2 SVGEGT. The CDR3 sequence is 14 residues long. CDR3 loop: CATAPVSGANVLTF. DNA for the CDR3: TGTGCCACCGCTCCGGTTTCTGGGGCCAACGTCCTGACTTTC.

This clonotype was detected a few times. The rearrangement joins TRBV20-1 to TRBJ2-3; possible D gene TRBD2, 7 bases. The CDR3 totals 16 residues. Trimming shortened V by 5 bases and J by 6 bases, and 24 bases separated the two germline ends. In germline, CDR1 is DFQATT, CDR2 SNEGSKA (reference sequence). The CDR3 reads CSAQLEGGGSSDTQYF. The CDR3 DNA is TGCAGTGCTCAATTAGAGGGGGGGGGTAGTTCGGATACGCAGTATTTT.

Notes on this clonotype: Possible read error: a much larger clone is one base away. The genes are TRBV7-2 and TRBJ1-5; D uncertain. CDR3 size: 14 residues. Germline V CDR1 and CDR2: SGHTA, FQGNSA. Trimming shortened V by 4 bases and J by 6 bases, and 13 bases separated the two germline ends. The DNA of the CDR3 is TGTGCCAGCAGCTGGGCAGCCAAAAGTCAGCCCCAGCATTTT. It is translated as CASSWAAKSQPQHF.

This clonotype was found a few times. CDR3 sequence reads: CSAQGLKSSYEQYF. CDR3 bases: TGCAGTGCACAGGGGCTAAAGTCATCCTACGAGCAGTACTTC. V usage is TRBV20-1 and J usage is TRBJ2-7; 7 bases are a match to TRBD1. The CDR3 is 14 residues long. From germline, CDR1 is DFQATT and CDR2 SNEGSKA (reference sequence). The V segment lost 6 bases and the J segment 1 base; nucleotides outside the gene matches: 9.

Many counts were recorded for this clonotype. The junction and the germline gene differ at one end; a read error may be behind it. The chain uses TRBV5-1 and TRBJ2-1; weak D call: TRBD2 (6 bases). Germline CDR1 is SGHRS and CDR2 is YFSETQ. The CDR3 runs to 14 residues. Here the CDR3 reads CASSFGGSYNEQFF. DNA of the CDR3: TGTGCCAGCAGTTTCGGGGGCTCCTACAATGAGCAGTTCTTC.

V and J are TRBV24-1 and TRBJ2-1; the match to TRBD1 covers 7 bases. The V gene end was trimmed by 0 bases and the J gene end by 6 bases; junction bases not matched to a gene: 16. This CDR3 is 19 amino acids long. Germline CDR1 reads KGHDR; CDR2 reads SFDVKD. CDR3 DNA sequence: TGTGCCACCAGTGATTTGAAAGGGGATAACAGGGGCGCGGGCAATGAGCAGTTCTTC. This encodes CATSDLKGDNRGAGNEQFF.

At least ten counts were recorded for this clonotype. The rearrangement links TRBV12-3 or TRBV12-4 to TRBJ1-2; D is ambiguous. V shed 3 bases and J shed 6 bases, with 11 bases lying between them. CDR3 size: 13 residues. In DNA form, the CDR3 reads TGTGCCAGCAGTTTGGCGGTGTCGGATGGCTACACCTTC. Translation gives CASSLAVSDGYTF.

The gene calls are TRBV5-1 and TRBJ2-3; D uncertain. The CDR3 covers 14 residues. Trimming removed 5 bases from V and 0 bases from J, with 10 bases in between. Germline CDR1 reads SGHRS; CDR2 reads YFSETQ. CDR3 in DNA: TGCGCCAGCAGGGACGGAACTAGCACAGATACGCAGTATTTT. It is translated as CASRDGTSTDTQYF.

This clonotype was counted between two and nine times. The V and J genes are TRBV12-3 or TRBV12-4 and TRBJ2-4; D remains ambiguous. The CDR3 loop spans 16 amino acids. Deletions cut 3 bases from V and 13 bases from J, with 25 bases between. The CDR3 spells CASSFGALVPNNEQYF. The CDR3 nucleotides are TGTGCCAGCAGTTTCGGTGCGCTAGTACCTAACAATGAGCAGTACTTC.

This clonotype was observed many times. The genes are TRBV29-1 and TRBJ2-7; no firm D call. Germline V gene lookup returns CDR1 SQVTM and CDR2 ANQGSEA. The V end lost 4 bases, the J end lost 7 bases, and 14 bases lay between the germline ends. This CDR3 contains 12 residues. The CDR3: CSVVLGAGEQYF. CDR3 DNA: TGCAGCGTTGTCTTGGGTGCCGGTGAGCAGTACTTC.

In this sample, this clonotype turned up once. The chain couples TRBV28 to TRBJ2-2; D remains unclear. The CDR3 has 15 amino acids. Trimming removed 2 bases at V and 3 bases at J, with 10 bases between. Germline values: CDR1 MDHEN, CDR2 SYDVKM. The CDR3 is CASSLALRHTGELFF. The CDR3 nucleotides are TGTGCCAGCAGTTTAGCCCTGAGGCACACCGGGGAGCTGTTTTTT.

CDR3 residues: CASSLTGKGNIQYF. In DNA form, the CDR3 reads TGTGCCAGCTCGCTGACAGGGAAGGGTAACATTCAGTACTTC. The chain has TRBV18 and TRBJ2-4; 7 nucleotides match TRBD1. The trim removed 6 bases at V and 7 bases at J, leaving 9 bases unmatched. Germline CDR1 KGHSH, CDR2 LQKENI. The CDR3 is 14 residues long.

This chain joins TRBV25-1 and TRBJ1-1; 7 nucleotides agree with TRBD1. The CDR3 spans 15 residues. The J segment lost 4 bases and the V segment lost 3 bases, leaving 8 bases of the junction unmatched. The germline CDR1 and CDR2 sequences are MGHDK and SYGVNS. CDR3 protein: CASSDRGRGSTEAFF. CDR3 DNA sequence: TGTGCCAGCAGTGATAGGGGGCGAGGGAGCACTGAAGCTTTCTTT. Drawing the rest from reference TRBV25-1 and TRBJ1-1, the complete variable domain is EADIYQTPRYLVIGTGKKITLECSQTMGHDKMYWYQQDPGMELHLIHYSYGVNSTEKGDLSSESTVSRIRTEHFPLTLESARPSHTSQYLCASSDRGRGSTEAFFGQGTRLTVV.

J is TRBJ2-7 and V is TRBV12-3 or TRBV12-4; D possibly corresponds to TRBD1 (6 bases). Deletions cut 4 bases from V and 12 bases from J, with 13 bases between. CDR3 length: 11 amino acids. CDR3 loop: CASSSSQGPYF. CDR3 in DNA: TGTGCCAGCAGTTCCTCTCAGGGGCCGTACTTC.

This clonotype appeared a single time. The CDR3 DNA follows: TGTGCCTGGAGTAACATAAAAGAGACCCAGTACTTC. Amino acids: CAWSNIKETQYF. This chain links TRBV30 with TRBJ2-5; D is uncertain. The V and J ends lost 2 bases and 3 bases respectively, with 7 bases between them. The CDR3 loop spans 12 amino acids. Per the germline V gene, CDR1 is GTSNPN and CDR2 is SVGIG (reference sequence).

The CDR3 DNA reads TGTGCGGTCGGGACAGGGCAGCAGTACTTC. Encoded protein: CAVGTGQQYF. This chain links TRBV11-2 with TRBJ2-7; 9 bases line up with TRBD1. The CDR3 consists of 10 residues. The germline V gene has CDR1 SGHAT and CDR2 FQNNGV.

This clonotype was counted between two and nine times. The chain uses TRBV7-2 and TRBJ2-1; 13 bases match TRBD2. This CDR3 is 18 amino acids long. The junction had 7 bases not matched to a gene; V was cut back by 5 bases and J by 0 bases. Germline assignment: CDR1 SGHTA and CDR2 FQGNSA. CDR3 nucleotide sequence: TGTGCCAGCAGCCCTTCGGGACTAGCGGGACACTCCTACAATGAGCAGTTCTTC. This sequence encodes CASSPSGLAGHSYNEQFF.

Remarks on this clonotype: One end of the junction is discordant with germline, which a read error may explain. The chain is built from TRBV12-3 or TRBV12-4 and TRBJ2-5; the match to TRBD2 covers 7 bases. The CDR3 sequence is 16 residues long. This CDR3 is CANSFGLAGVGETQYF. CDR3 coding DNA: TGTGCCAACAGTTTCGGGCTGGCGGGAGTCGGGGAGACCCAGTACTTC.

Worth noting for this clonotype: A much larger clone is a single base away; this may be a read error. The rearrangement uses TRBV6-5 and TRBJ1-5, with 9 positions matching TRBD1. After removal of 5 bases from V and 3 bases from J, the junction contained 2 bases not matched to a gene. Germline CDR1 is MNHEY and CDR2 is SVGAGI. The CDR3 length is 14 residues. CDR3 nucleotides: TGTGCCAGCAGTCGGGACAGGGACAATCAGCCCCAGCATTTT. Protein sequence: CASSRDRDNQPQHF.

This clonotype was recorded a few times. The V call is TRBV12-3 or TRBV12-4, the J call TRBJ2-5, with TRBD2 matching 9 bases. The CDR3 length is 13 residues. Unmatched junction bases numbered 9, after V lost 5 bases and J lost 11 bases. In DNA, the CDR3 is TGTGCCAGCAGTCCAATAGCGGGAGTTGCGCAGTACTTC. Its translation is CASSPIAGVAQYF.

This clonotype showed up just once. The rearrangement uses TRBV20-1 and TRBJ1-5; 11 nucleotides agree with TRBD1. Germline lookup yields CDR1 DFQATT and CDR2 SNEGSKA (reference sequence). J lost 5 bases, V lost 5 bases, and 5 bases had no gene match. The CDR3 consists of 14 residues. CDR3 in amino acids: CSARTGGTDQPQHF. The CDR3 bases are TGCAGTGCTCGGACAGGGGGCACTGATCAGCCCCAGCATTTT.